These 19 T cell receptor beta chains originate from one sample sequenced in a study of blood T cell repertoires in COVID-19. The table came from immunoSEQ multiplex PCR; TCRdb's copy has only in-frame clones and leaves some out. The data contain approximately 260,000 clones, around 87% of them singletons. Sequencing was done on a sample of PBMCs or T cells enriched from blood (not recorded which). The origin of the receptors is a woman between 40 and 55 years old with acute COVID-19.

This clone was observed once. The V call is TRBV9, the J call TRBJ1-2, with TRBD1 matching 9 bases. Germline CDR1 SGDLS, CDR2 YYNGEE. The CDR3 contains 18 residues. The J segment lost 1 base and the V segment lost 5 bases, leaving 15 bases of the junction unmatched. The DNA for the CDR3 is TGTGCCAGCAGTAGATACGGGACAGGGAGGGATTTTAACTATGGCTACACCTTC. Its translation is CASSRYGTGRDFNYGYTF.

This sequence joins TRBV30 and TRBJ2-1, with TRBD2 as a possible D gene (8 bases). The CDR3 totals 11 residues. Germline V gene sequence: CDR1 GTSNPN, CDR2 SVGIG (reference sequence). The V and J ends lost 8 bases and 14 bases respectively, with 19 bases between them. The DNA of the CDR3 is TGTGCCCCCCAGGGGGAGCGGGAGAAGTTCTTC. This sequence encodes CAPQGEREKFF.

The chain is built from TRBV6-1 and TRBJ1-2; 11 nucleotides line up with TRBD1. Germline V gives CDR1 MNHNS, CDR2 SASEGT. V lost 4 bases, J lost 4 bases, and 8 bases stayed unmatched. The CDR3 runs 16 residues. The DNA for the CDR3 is TGTGCCAGCAGTGGAGGGACAGGGGGTCTTGGCTATGGCTACACCTTC. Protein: CASSGGTGGLGYGYTF.

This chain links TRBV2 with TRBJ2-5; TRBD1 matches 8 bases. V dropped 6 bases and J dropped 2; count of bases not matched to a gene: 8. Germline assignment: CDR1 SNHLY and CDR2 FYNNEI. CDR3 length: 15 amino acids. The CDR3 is CASRRQGLGQETQYF. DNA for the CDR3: TGTGCCAGCAGACGACAGGGGTTAGGACAAGAGACCCAGTACTTC.

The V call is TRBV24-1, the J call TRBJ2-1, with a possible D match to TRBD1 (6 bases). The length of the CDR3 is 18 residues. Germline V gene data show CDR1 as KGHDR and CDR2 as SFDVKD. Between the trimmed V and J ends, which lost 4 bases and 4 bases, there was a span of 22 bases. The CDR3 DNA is TGTGCCACCAGTGACCCCGCCGCCGGAGCAGGGGATTACAATGAGCAGTTCTTC. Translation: CATSDPAAGAGDYNEQFF.

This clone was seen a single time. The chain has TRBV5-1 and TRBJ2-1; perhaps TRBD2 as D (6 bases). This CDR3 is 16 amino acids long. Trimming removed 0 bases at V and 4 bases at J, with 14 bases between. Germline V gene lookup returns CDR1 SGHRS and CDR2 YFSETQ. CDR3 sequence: CASSLGVGGVYNEQFF. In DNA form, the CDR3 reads TGCGCCAGCAGCTTGGGTGTGGGAGGTGTTTACAATGAGCAGTTCTTC.

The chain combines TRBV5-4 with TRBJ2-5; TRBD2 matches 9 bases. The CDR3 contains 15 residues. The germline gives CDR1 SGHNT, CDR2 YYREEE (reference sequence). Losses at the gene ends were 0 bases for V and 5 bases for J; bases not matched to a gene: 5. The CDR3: CASSLGLAEVETQYF. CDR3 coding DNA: TGTGCCAGCAGCTTGGGACTAGCGGAGGTGGAGACCCAGTACTTC.

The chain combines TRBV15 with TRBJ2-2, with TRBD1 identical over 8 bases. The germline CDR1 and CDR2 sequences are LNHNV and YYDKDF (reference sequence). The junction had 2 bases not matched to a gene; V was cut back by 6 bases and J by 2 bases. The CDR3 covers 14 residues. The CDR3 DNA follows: TGTGCCACCAGAGACAGGGGAAACACCGGGGAGCTGTTTTTT. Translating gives CATRDRGNTGELFF.

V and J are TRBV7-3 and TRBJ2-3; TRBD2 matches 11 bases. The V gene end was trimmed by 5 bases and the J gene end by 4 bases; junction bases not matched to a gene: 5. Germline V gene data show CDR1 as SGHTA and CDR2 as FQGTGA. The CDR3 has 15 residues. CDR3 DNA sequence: TGTGCCAGCAGCCTACTAGCGGGAGATGCAGATACGCAGTATTTT. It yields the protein CASSLLAGDADTQYF.

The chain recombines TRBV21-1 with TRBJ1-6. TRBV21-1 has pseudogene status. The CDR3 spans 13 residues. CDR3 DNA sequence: TGTGCCAGCAGCAAGGGAGAGAACTCACCCCTCCACTTT. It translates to CASSKGENSPLHF.

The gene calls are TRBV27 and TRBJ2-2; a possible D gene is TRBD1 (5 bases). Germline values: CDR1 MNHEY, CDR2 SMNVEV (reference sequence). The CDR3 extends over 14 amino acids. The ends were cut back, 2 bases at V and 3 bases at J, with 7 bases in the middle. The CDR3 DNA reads TGTGCCAGCAGTTTAGTAGGGGACACCGGGGAGCTGTTTTTT. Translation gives CASSLVGDTGELFF.

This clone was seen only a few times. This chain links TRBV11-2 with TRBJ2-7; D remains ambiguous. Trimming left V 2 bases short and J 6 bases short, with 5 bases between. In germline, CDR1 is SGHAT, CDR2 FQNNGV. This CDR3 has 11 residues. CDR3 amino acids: CASSLLSEQYF. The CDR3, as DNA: TGTGCCAGCAGCTTACTAAGCGAGCAGTACTTC.

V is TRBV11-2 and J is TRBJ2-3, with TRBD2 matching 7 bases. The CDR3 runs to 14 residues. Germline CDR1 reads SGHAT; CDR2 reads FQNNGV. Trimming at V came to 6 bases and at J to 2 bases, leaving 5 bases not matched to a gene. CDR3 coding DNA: TGTGCCAGCAGACGGGAGGCCCCCACAGATACGCAGTATTTT. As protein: CASRREAPTDTQYF.

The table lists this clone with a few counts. The CDR3 region has the DNA TGTGCCAGCACTATCGAGGGAGCTCAGCCCCAGCATTTT. Residues: CASTIEGAQPQHF. This chain uses TRBV2 with TRBJ1-5, with D unclear. Germline CDR1 and CDR2: SNHLY and FYNNEI. There are 13 residues in the CDR3. V gave up 7 bases and J gave up 6 bases, with 13 bases separating them. The complete variable domain, with remaining parts taken from reference TRBV2 and TRBJ1-5, reads EPEVTQTPSHQVTQMGQEVILRCVPISNHLYFYWYRQILGQKVEFLVSFYNNEISEKSEIFDDQFSVERPDGSNFTLKIRSTKLEDSAMYFCASTIEGAQPQHFGDGTRLSIL.

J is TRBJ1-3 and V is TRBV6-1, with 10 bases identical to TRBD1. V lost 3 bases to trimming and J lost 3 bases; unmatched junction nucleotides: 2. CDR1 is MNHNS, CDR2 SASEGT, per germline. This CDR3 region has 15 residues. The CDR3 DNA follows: TGTGCCAGCAGTGAGACAGGGGGCCATGGAAACACCATATATTTT. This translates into CASSETGGHGNTIYF.

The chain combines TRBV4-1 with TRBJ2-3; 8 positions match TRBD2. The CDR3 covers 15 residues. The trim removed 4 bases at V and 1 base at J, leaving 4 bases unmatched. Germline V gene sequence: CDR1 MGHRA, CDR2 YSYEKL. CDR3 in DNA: TGCGCCAGCAGCCCAGCGGGAGCGCGCACAGATACGCAGTATTTT. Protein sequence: CASSPAGARTDTQYF.

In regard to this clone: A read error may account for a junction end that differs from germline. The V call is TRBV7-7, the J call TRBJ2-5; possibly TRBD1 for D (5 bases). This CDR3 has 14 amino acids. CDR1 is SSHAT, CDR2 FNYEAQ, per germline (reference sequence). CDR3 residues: CASSLAREGETQYF. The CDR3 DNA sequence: TGTGCTAGCAGCTTAGCCAGGGAAGGGGAGACCCAGTACTTC.

The CDR3 loop reads CASSLWLAGLSNEKLFF. The CDR3 nucleotides are TGTGCCAGCAGCTTATGGTTGGCAGGGCTCTCTAATGAAAAACTGTTTTTT. The chain links TRBV7-9 to TRBJ1-4; D is perhaps TRBD1 (5 bases). There are 17 residues in the CDR3. V was cut by 2 bases and J by 3 bases, with 16 bases left in between. Germline V gene lookup returns CDR1 SEHNR and CDR2 FQNEAQ (reference sequence).

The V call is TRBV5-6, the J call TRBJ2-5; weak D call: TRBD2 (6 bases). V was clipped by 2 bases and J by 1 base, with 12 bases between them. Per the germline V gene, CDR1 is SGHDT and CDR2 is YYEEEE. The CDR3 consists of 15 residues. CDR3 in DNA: TGTGCCAGCAGCTTTGGGGCGGGGACCCAAGAGACCCAGTACTTC. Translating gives CASSFGAGTQETQYF.